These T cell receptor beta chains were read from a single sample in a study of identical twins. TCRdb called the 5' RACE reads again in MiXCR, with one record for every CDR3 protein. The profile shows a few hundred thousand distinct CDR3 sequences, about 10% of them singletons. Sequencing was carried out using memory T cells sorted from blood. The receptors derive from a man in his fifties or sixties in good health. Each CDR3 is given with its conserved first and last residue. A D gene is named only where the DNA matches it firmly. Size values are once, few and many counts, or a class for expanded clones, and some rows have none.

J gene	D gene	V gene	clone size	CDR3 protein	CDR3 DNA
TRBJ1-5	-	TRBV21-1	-	CASRLGTVTYSNQPQHF	TGTGCCAGCAGACTCGGGACAGTTACTTATAGCAATCAGCCCCAGCATTTT
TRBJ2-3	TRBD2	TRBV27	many	CASSGLAGVTDTQYF	TGTGCCAGCAGCGGACTAGCGGGAGTCACAGATACGCAGTATTTT
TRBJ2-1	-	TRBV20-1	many	CSARDVSRSYNEQFF	TGCAGTGCTAGAGATGTCTCGAGGTCCTACAATGAGCAGTTCTTC
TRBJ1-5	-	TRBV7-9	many	CASSYGRGYDQPQHF	TGTGCCAGCAGCTACGGGCGGGGCTATGATCAGCCCCAGCATTTT
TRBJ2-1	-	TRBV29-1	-	CSVEDLEFSGEQFF	TGCAGCGTTGAAGATCTCGAGTTTTCGGGTGAGCAGTTCTTC
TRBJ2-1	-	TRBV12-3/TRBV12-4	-	CASSYWGPGGYEQFF	TGTGCCAGCTCCTATTGGGGTCCTGGGGGCTACGAGCAGTTCTTC
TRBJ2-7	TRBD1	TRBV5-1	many	CASSPQGFLSEQYF	TGCGCCAGCAGCCCACAGGGGTTTTTGAGCGAGCAGTACTTC
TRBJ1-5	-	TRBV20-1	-	CSAGAVEAQHF	TGCAGTGCTGGGGCGGTGGAAGCCCAGCATTTT
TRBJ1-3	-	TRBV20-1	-	CSARVGERSGNTIYF	TGCAGTGCTAGAGTTGGGGAAAGGTCTGGAAACACCATATATTTT
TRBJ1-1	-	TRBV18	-	CASSPGRATEAFF	TGTGCCAGCTCACCAGGGAGGGCCACTGAAGCTTTCTTT
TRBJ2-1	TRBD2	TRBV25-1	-	CASHSYSGSSYNEQFF	TGTGCCAGCCATAGCTATAGCGGGAGCAGCTACAATGAGCAGTTCTTC
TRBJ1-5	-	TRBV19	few	CASTWTLYSNQPQHF	TGTGCCAGTACCTGGACCCTTTATAGCAATCAGCCCCAGCATTTT
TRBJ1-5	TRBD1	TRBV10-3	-	CASTGGRDQPQHF	TGTGCCAGCACAGGGGGCCGGGATCAGCCCCAGCATTTT
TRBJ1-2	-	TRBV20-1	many	CSAREGKAGGFYTF	TGCAGTGCTAGAGAAGGGAAAGCGGGAGGGTTCTACACCTTC
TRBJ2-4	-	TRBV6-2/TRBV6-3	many	CASTKTGTKNIQYF	TGTGCCAGCACCAAAACAGGGACCAAAAACATTCAGTACTTC
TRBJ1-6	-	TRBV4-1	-	CASSQVLGLIYNSPLHF	TGCGCCAGCAGCCAAGTTCTGGGGCTAATCTATAATTCACCCCTCCACTTT
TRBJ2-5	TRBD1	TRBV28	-	CASKDRGLTQYF	TGTGCCAGCAAAGACAGGGGGTTAACCCAGTACTTC
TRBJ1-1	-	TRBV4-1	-	CASSQAGHWPLNTEAFF	TGCGCCAGCAGCCAAGCGGGACATTGGCCCCTGAACACTGAAGCTTTCTTT
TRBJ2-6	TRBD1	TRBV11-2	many	CASSLEGQGSGANVLTF	TGTGCCAGCAGCTTAGAGGGACAGGGTTCTGGGGCCAACGTCCTGACTTTC
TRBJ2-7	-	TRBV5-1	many	CASSFLQGTDEQYF	TGCGCCAGCAGCTTTCTACAGGGTACGGACGAGCAGTACTTC
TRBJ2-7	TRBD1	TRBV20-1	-	CSARSRTGVYEQYF	TGCAGTGCTAGATCACGGACAGGGGTCTACGAGCAGTACTTC
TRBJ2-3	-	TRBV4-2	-	CASSQTVPGDTQYF	TGTGCCAGCAGCCAAACGGTCCCGGGCGATACGCAGTATTTT
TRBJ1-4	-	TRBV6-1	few	CASSPLGGKDEKLFF	TGTGCCAGCAGCCCCCTAGGGGGGAAGGATGAAAAACTGTTTTTT
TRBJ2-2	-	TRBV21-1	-	CASSNMKRTGRYVGELFF	TGTGCCAGCAGCAATATGAAGAGGACAGGGCGGTATGTCGGGGAGCTGTTTTTT
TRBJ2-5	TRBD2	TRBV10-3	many	CAISETSGGHRQETQYF	TGTGCCATCAGTGAGACTAGCGGGGGGCATCGCCAAGAGACCCAGTACTTC
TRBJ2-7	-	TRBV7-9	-	CASSFLSTREQYF	TGTGCCAGCAGCTTTTTATCAACCCGCGAGCAGTACTTC
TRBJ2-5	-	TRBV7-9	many	CASSLGTDQETQYF	TGTGCCAGCAGCTTAGGAACAGACCAAGAGACCCAGTACTTC
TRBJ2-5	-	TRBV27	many	CASSLSSWGGRETQYF	TGTGCCAGCAGTTTGTCTTCGTGGGGGGGCCGAGAGACCCAGTACTTC
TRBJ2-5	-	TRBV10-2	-	CASRDFGETQYF	TGCGCCAGCAGGGACTTTGGGGAGACCCAGTACTTC
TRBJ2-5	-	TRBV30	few	CAWSVGTQETQYF	TGTGCCTGGAGTGTTGGTACCCAAGAGACCCAGTACTTC
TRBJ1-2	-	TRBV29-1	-	CSLMGRPQHGYTF	TGCAGCCTTATGGGCCGTCCCCAGCATGGCTACACCTTC
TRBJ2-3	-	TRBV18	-	CASSPILQGGADTQYF	TGTGCCAGCTCACCAATATTGCAGGGAGGCGCAGATACGCAGTATTTT
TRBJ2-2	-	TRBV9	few	CASSVPMAGELFF	TGTGCCAGCAGCGTACCGATGGCCGGGGAGCTGTTTTTT
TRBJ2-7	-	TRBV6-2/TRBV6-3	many	CASSLLADRSYEQYF	TGTGCCAGCAGTCTCTTAGCGGACCGCTCGTACGAGCAGTACTTC
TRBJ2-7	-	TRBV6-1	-	CASSKTRTGSYEQYF	TGTGCCAGCAGTAAGACCCGGACGGGAAGCTACGAGCAGTACTTC
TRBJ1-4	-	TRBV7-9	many	CATLIRGDEKLFF	TGTGCCACTTTAATCAGGGGAGATGAAAAACTGTTTTTT
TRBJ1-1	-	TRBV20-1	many	CSANRDGIMNTEAFF	TGCAGTGCCAACCGGGACGGCATAATGAACACTGAAGCTTTCTTT
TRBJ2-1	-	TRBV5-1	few	CASSLAGVVNEQFF	TGCGCCAGCAGCTTGGCGGGAGTGGTCAATGAGCAGTTCTTC
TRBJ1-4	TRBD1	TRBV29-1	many	CSVGGTANEKLFF	TGCAGCGTTGGGGGGACAGCAAATGAAAAACTGTTTTTT
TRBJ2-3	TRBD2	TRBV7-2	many	CASSTGTSGDTDTQYF	TGTGCCAGCAGCACGGGGACTAGCGGGGACACAGATACGCAGTATTTT
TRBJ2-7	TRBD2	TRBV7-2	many	CASSLEFGLAGGEQYF	TGTGCCAGCAGCTTAGAATTCGGGCTAGCGGGGGGAGAGCAGTACTTC
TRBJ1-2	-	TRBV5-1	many	CASSSNYGYTF	TGCGCCAGCAGCTCGAACTATGGCTACACCTTC
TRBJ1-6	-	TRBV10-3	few	CAISVGGMDNNPPLHF	TGTGCCATCAGTGTCGGGGGAATGGATAATAATCCACCCCTCCACTTT
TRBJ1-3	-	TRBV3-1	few	CASSQDDSHSGNTIYF	TGTGCCAGCAGCCAAGATGACAGCCACTCTGGAAACACCATATATTTT
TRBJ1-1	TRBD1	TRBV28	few	CASSLGTGASRYTEAFF	TGTGCCAGCAGCCTCGGGACAGGGGCCTCGCGGTACACTGAAGCTTTCTTT
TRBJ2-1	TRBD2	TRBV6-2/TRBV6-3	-	CASRPIAGGRYNEQFF	TGTGCCAGCAGACCTATAGCGGGAGGGCGCTACAATGAGCAGTTCTTC
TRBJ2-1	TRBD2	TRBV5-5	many	CASNSGGGSYNEQFF	TGTGCCAGCAATTCGGGCGGCGGGAGTTACAATGAGCAGTTCTTC
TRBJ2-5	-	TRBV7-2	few	CASSDQRFIQETQYF	TGTGCCAGCAGTGACCAGCGATTCATTCAAGAGACCCAGTACTTC
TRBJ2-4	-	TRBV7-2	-	CASSRELLAKNIQYF	TGTGCCAGCAGCAGAGAATTACTAGCCAAAAACATTCAGTACTTC
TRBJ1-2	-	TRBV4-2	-	CASSQDEGLGDGYTF	TGTGCCAGCAGCCAAGATGAGGGACTCGGCGATGGCTACACCTTC
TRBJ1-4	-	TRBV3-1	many	CASSQQGLSEKLFF	TGTGCCAGCAGCCAACAGGGGCTAAGTGAAAAACTGTTTTTT
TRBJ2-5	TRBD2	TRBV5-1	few	CASSLLTSGGLETQYF	TGCGCCAGCAGCCTACTAACTAGCGGGGGGCTGGAGACCCAGTACTTC
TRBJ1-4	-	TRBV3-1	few	CASSQYRGNEKLFF	TGTGCCAGCAGCCAGTACAGAGGGAATGAAAAACTGTTTTTT